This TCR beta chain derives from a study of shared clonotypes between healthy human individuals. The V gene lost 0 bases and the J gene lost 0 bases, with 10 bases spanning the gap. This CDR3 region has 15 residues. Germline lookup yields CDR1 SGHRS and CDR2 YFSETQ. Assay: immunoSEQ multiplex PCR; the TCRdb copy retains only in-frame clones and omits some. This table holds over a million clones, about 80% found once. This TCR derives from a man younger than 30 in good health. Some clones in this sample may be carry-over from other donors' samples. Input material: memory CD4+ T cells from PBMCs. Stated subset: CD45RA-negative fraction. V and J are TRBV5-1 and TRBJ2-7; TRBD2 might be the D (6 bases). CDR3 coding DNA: TGCGCCAGCAGCTTGGAGGGTAGCGGCTCCTACGAGCAGTACTTC. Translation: CASSLEGSGSYEQYF.